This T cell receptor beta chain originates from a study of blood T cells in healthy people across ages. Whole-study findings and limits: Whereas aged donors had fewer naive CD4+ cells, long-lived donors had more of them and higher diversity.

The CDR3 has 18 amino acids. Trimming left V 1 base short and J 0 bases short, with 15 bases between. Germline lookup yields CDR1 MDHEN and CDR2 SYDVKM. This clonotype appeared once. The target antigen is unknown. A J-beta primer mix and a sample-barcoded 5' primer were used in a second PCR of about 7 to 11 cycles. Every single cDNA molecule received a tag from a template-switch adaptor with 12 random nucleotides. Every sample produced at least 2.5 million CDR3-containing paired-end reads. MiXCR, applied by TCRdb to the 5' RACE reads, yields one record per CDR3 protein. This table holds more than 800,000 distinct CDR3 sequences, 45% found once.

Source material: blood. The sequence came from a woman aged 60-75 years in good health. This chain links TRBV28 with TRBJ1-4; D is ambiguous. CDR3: CASSLSAGVGATNEKLFF. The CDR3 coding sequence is TGTGCCAGCAGTTTATCTGCCGGGGTGGGTGCAACTAATGAAAAACTGTTTTTT.